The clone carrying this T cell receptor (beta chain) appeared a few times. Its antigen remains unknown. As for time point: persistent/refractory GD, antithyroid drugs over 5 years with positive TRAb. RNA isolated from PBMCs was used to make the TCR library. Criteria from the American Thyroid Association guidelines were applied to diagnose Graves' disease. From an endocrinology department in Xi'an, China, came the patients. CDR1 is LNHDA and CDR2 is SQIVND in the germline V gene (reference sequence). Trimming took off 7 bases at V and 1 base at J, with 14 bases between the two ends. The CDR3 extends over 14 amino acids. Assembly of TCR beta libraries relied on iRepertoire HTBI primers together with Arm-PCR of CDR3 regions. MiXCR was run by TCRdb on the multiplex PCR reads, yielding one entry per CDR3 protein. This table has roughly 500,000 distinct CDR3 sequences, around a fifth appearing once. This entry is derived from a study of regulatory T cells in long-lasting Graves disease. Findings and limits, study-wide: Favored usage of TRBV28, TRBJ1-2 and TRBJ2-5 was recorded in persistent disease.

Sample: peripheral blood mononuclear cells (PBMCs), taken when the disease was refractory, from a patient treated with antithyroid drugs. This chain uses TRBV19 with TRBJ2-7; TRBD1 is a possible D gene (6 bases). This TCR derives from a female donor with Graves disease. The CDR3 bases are TGTGCCAGTACCCCAGGGGCGGGTTCCTACGAGCAGTACTTC. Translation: CASTPGAGSYEQYF.